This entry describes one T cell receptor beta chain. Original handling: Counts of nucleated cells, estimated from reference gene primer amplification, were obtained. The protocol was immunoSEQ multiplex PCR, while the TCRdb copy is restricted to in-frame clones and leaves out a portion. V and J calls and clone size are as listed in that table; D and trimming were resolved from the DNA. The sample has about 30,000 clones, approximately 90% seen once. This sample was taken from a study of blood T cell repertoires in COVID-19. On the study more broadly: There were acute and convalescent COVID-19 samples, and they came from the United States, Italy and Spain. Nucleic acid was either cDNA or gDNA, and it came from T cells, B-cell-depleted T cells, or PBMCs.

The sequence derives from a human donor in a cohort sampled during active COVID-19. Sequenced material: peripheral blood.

The CDR3 reads CASSERGGEFF. For the CDR3, the DNA is TGTGCCAGCAGTGAAAGGGGGGGCGAGTTCTTC. This chain connects TRBV2 to TRBJ2-1; D perhaps matches TRBD2 (7 bases). The CDR3 covers 11 residues. Germline V lookup: CDR1 SNHLY, CDR2 FYNNEI. Trimming pared 2 bases from V and 14 bases from J, leaving 10 bases between.